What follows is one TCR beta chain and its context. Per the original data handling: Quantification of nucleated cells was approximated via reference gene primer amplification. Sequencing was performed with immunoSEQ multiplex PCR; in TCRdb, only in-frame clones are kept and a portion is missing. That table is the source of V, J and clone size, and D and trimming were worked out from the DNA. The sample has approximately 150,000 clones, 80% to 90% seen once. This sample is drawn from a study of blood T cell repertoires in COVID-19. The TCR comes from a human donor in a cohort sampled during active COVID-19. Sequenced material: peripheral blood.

The CDR3 sequence is CASSRTSGNPDTQYF. CDR3 coding DNA: TGTGCCAGCAGCCGGACTAGCGGGAACCCAGATACGCAGTATTTT. This chain connects TRBV7-2 to TRBJ2-3; TRBD2 matches at 12 bases. The germline CDR1 and CDR2 sequences are SGHTA and FQGNSA. This CDR3 is 15 amino acids long. V lost 5 bases and J lost 4; bases outside the gene matches: 4. Based on the CDR3 plus reference TRBV7-2 and TRBJ2-3, the full variable domain is GAGVSQSPSNKVTEKGKDVELRCDPISGHTALYWYRQSLGQGLEFLIYFQGNSAPDKSGLPSDRFSAERTGGSVSTLTIQRTQQEDSAVYLCASSRTSGNPDTQYFGPGTRLTVL.